Presented here are 12 T cell receptor beta chains from one specimen sequenced in a study of cytomegalovirus exposure and HLA in healthy donors. TCRdb keeps only in-frame clones here, not all; method: immunoSEQ multiplex PCR. This table holds about 49,000 clones, approximately 90% found once. Input material: PBMCs. Receptors originate from a man aged 18 to 30 in good health and CMV-seronegative.

This chain links TRBV27 with TRBJ2-5; a possible D gene is TRBD2 (5 bases). CDR3 length equals 13 residues. Trimming removed 8 bases at V and 4 bases at J, with 14 bases between. CDR1 MNHEY and CDR2 SMNVEV come from the germline V gene (reference sequence). CDR3 in amino acids: CASQFTGTETQYF. CDR3 bases: TGTGCCAGCCAGTTTACGGGAACAGAGACCCAGTACTTC.

The V call is TRBV6-4, the J call TRBJ1-1, with 8 bases identical to TRBD1. V lost 10 bases and J lost 4; bases outside the gene matches: 5. Germline V lookup: CDR1 MRHNA, CDR2 SNTAGT. The CDR3 has 12 residues. The CDR3 loop is CATDRAGTEAFF. Written as DNA, the CDR3 is TGTGCCACGGACAGGGCAGGCACTGAAGCTTTCTTT.

This clone was seen only once. The chain uses TRBV28 and TRBJ1-5; D is undetermined. The CDR3 runs to 14 residues. CDR1 is MDHEN and CDR2 is SYDVKM in the germline V gene. Trimming removed 3 bases at V and 6 bases at J, with 12 bases between. CDR3 region: CASSFRGIVQPQHF. The CDR3 nucleotides are TGTGCCAGCAGTTTCCGGGGAATTGTTCAGCCCCAGCATTTT.

The chain joins TRBV7-9 to TRBJ2-1, with a tentative D call TRBD2 (7 bases). Germline assignment: CDR1 SEHNR and CDR2 FQNEAQ (reference sequence). The V end was cut by 3 bases, the J end by 6 bases, with 15 bases between. The CDR3 runs 15 residues. The DNA for the CDR3 is TGTGCCAGCAGCTTGCTGGGGGGGCCCCTCAATGAGCAGTTCTTC. Its protein is CASSLLGGPLNEQFF.

The DNA for the CDR3 is TGTGCCAGCACTCGGGGGTCCTACGAGCAGTACTTC. Its protein is CASTRGSYEQYF. The genes are TRBV28 and TRBJ2-7; a possible D gene is TRBD2 (6 bases). Germline-derived CDR1 and CDR2 are MDHEN and SYDVKM. Trimming stripped 7 bases from V and 1 base from J, with 8 bases between. CDR3 size: 12 residues. Full variable domain (remainder filled in from reference TRBV28 and TRBJ2-7): DVKVTQSSRYLVKRTGEKVFLECVQDMDHENMFWYRQDPGLGLRLIYFSYDVKMKEKGDIPEGYSVSREKKERFSLILESASTNQTSMYLCASTRGSYEQYFGPGTRLTVT.

The chain has TRBV7-9 and TRBJ1-5, with D perhaps TRBD1 (5 bases). The CDR3 totals 14 residues. Germline lookup yields CDR1 SEHNR and CDR2 FQNEAQ (reference sequence). V dropped 8 bases and J dropped 2 bases, with 13 bases sitting between them. The DNA for the CDR3 is TGTGCCAGCGCACGTGGGGGGGGCAATCAGCCCCAGCATTTT. It yields the protein CASARGGGNQPQHF. Full variable domain (rest looked up from reference TRBV7-9 and TRBJ1-5): DTGVSQNPRHKITKRGQNVTFRCDPISEHNRLYWYRQTLGQGPEFLTYFQNEAQLEKSRLLSDRFSAERPKGSFSTLEIQRTEQGDSAMYLCASARGGGNQPQHFGDGTRLSIL.

This chain connects TRBV27 to TRBJ1-1, with D perhaps matching TRBD1 (5 bases). Germline loops: CDR1 MNHEY, CDR2 SMNVEV (reference sequence). The CDR3 runs to 14 residues. The ends were cut back, 5 bases at V and 0 bases at J, with 10 bases in the middle. The CDR3 DNA sequence: TGTGCCAGCAGTCAGGGCTACATGAACACTGAAGCTTTCTTT. This sequence encodes CASSQGYMNTEAFF.

The chain joins TRBV14 to TRBJ1-4; a possible D gene is TRBD1 (5 bases). Germline loops: CDR1 SGHDN, CDR2 FVKESK. The CDR3 sequence is 16 residues long. Between the trimmed V and J ends, which lost 4 bases and 7 bases, there was a span of 19 bases. In nucleotides, the CDR3 is TGTGCCAGCAGCCGCTTCCCGGGGAGGGGTCTTGAAAAACTGTTTTTT. It encodes CASSRFPGRGLEKLFF.

The J gene is TRBJ2-3, the V gene TRBV6-6; D may be TRBD2 (6 bases). The germline V gene has CDR1 MNHNY and CDR2 SVGAGI (reference sequence). Trimming removed 7 bases at V and 2 bases at J, with 16 bases between. The CDR3 spans 15 residues. The CDR3 DNA reads as TGTGCCAGCACCCCTGGGGACTCTCACACAGATACGCAGTATTTT. It encodes CASTPGDSHTDTQYF.

The J gene is TRBJ2-7, the V gene TRBV6-5; 11 bases are shared with TRBD1. This CDR3 is 15 amino acids long. Germline V gives CDR1 MNHEY, CDR2 SVGAGI. V trimming: 2 bases; J trimming: 1 base; junction bases outside the gene matches: 1. The CDR3 nucleotides are TGTGCCAGCAGTTACCGGGACAGGGGGTCCTACGAGCAGTACTTC. It codes for CASSYRDRGSYEQYF.

The CDR3: CASSLESDQPQHF. DNA for the CDR3: TGTGCCAGCAGCTTAGAAAGCGATCAGCCCCAGCATTTT. The V gene is TRBV11-2, the J gene TRBJ1-5, with D uncertain. CDR1 and CDR2 (germline): SGHAT, FQNNGV. This CDR3 contains 13 residues. The V gene lost 0 bases and the J gene lost 5 bases, with 5 bases spanning the gap.

The chain couples TRBV11-2 to TRBJ2-2, with 7 bases matching TRBD2. CDR1 and CDR2 (germline): SGHAT, FQNNGV. The CDR3 has 15 residues. V trimming: 7 bases; J trimming: 5 bases; junction bases outside the gene matches: 10. CDR3 bases: TGTGCCAGCACTAGCGGAAGTTACCCGACCGGGGAGCTGTTTTTT. It translates to CASTSGSYPTGELFF.